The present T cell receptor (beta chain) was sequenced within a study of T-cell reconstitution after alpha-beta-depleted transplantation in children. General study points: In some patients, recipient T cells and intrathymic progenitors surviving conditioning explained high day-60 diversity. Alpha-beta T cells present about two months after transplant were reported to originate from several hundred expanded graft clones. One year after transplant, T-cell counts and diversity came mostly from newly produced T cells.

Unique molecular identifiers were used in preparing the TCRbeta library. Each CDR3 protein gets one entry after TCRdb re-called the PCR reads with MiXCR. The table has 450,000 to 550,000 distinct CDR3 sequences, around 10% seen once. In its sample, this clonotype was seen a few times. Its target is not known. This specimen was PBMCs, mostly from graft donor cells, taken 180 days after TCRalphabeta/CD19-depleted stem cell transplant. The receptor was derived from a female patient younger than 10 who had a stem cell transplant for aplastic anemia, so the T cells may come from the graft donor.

CDR3 in DNA: TGTGCCAGCAGTTGGGGCGGACGAAGCACAGATACGCAGTATTTT. Encoded protein: CASSWGGRSTDTQYF. This chain connects TRBV6-5 to TRBJ2-3, with D perhaps TRBD1 (5 bases). The CDR3 loop spans 15 amino acids. Trimming removed 4 bases from V and 0 bases from J, with 11 bases in between. Per germline, CDR1 MNHEY and CDR2 SVGAGI.